Sequencing of this TCR beta chain was carried out in a study of cytomegalovirus exposure and HLA in healthy donors. Germline V gene sequence: CDR1 MNHNY, CDR2 SVGAGI (reference sequence). J lost 5 bases, V lost 0 bases, and 0 bases had no gene match. The CDR3 loop spans 13 amino acids. PCR was performed using 60 Vbeta and 13 Jbeta primers. TCRdb's table, derived via immunoSEQ multiplex PCR, lists solely in-frame clones and lacks some. The repertoire consists of tens of thousands of clones, with roughly two thirds occurring once and the leading ten covering 6.5% to 7.5%. Notes on this clone: Its antigen is not known. Other DNA sequences of this sample code for an identical CDR3.

Study conclusions and caveats: It is likely that the observed cluster of highly shared sequence variants was a sequencing artifact. As confirmed in vitro, three CMV-associated chains were specific for CMV antigens. In a later analysis, TCR beta V- and J-gene trimming showed a link to a missense DCLRE1C variant. Approximately 18,000 TCR beta sequences were associated with HLA alleles at 0.05 false discovery rate in a later analysis.

Specimen: PBMCs. The TCR originated in a woman aged 45-65 years in good health and CMV-seropositive. The chain has TRBV6-6 and TRBJ2-7, with 8 bases lining up with TRBD1. CDR3 loop: CASSYSRGHEQYF. The CDR3 DNA sequence: TGTGCCAGCAGTTACTCCAGGGGGCACGAGCAGTACTTC.